The 6 T cell receptor beta chains below were found in one sample sequenced in a study of cytomegalovirus exposure and HLA in healthy donors. Clones were read by immunoSEQ multiplex PCR, and TCRdb kept only the in-frame ones, dropping some. The sample holds about 120,000 clones, 85% to 90% seen once. Material for sequencing was PBMCs. Receptor source: a woman aged 25 to 39 in good health and CMV-seropositive.

The V call is TRBV6-4, the J call TRBJ2-2; unclear D gene. Trimming pared 4 bases from V and 1 base from J, leaving 4 bases between. The germline gives CDR1 MRHNA, CDR2 SNTAGT. The CDR3 covers 13 residues. DNA for the CDR3: TGTGCCAGCAGTGGAGGGAACACCGGGGAGCTGTTTTTT. It translates to CASSGGNTGELFF.

The CDR3 DNA reads TGTGCCAGCAGTTTACTAGCGGGGGGCACAGATACGCAGTATTTT. It is translated as CASSLLAGGTDTQYF. The chain has TRBV27 and TRBJ2-3; 10 nucleotides match TRBD2. Trimming cost V 2 bases and J 1 base; bases outside gene matches: 0. The CDR3 covers 15 residues. Germline-derived CDR1 and CDR2 are MNHEY and SMNVEV (reference sequence).

The chain employs TRBV5-1 and TRBJ1-2, with a possible D match to TRBD1 (5 bases). Germline CDR1 reads SGHRS; CDR2 reads YFSETQ. The CDR3 covers 14 residues. Trimming shortened V by 0 bases and J by 4 bases, and 10 bases separated the two germline ends. CDR3 in amino acids: CASSLGQGGYGYTF. The CDR3 DNA reads TGCGCCAGCAGCTTGGGTCAGGGAGGCTATGGCTACACCTTC.

The chain recombines TRBV25-1 with TRBJ2-7; perhaps TRBD2 as D (6 bases). Germline V gene sequence: CDR1 MGHDK, CDR2 SYGVNS. This CDR3 contains 13 residues. Between the trimmed V and J ends, which lost 6 bases and 3 bases, there was a span of 12 bases. The chain's CDR3 is CASSAGRFYEQYF. The CDR3 DNA follows: TGTGCCAGCAGCGCGGGACGGTTCTACGAGCAGTACTTC.

V gene TRBV18 combines with J gene TRBJ1-1; D not resolved. The germline V gene encodes CDR1 KGHSH and CDR2 LQKENI. The ends were cut back, 0 bases at V and 3 bases at J, with 8 bases in the middle. CDR3 length equals 14 residues. CDR3 region: CASSPPEKHTEAFF. CDR3 DNA: TGTGCCAGCTCACCACCTGAGAAGCACACTGAAGCTTTCTTT.

Written as DNA, the CDR3 is TGTGCCAGCAGCCAGGGACAGGGTGCTGAAAAACTGTTTTTT. This translates into CASSQGQGAEKLFF. The J gene is TRBJ1-4, the V gene TRBV11-2, with TRBD1 matching over 9 bases. Germline V CDR1 and CDR2: SGHAT, FQNNGV. V shed 5 bases and J 7 bases; nucleotides not matched to a gene: 5. This CDR3 region has 14 residues.